The clone carrying this TCR beta chain is categorized as medium-sized. Antigen specificity is unknown. It was with 60 Vbeta and 13 Jbeta primers that the PCR ran. Only in-frame clones appear in the TCRdb table, and some are missing; sequencing was by immunoSEQ multiplex PCR. Among under 150,000 clones listed, 70% to 80% were seen once. At sampling all donors were nominally healthy, likely with unrecorded immune exposures. CDR3 length equals 14 residues. Germline V gene sequence: CDR1 KGHSH, CDR2 LQKENI. V lost 2 bases to trimming and J lost 6 bases; unmatched junction nucleotides: 5. The data are from a study of cytomegalovirus exposure and HLA in healthy donors. The study, taken as a whole, reports: CMV antigen specificity was confirmed in vitro for three CMV-associated chains. TCR beta chains numbering some 160 were designated cytomegalovirus-associated.

What was sequenced was PBMCs. The clonotype was recovered from a woman aged 40 to 50 in good health and CMV-seropositive. The J gene is TRBJ1-1, the V gene TRBV18; 8 bases are a match to TRBD1. CDR3 nucleotides: TGTGCCAGCTCACCAGAGAACAGGGGGGCTGAAGCTTTCTTT. The encoded protein is CASSPENRGAEAFF.